The rows below give T cell receptor beta chains drawn from one sample of a study of blood T cell repertoires in COVID-19. The assay was immunoSEQ multiplex PCR, and TCRdb's table has in-frame clones only and misses some. The table lists 200,000 to 300,000 clones, about nine tenths of them singletons. The sample was peripheral blood. Source of these receptors: an older woman who had recovered from COVID-19. The CDR3 runs from the conserved cysteine through the conserved F or W. The order of the fields is D gene, J gene, clone size, V gene, CDR3 DNA, CDR3 protein. A D gene is named only where the DNA matches it firmly. Not every row has a clone size; where given, it reads once, few, many or a size class.

D: TRBD1; J: TRBJ2-3; size: NA; V: TRBV18; DNA: TGTGCCAGCTCACCGGGACAGGGTCAAGATACGCAGTATTTT; CDR3: CASSPGQGQDTQYF
D: TRBD2; J: TRBJ2-5; size: NA; V: TRBV3-1/TRBV3-2; DNA: TGTGCCAGCAGCCAAGGGGGAGCGGGGGCTCAAGAGACCCAGTACTTC; CDR3: CASSQGGAGAQETQYF
D: NA; J: TRBJ1-5; size: NA; V: TRBV19; DNA: TGTGCCAGTAGTAAGAAACATCCTAATCAGCCCCAGCATTTT; CDR3: CASSKKHPNQPQHF
D: TRBD2; J: TRBJ2-1; size: once; V: TRBV28; DNA: TGTGCCAGCAGTTTCCCCTTAGCGGGGGGGCCCCGTATTAATTACAATGAGCAGTTCTTC; CDR3: CASSFPLAGGPRINYNEQFF
D: NA; J: TRBJ2-3; size: NA; V: TRBV14; DNA: TGTGCCAGCAGCTTTAAGCCGACAATTTCAGATACGCAGTATTTT; CDR3: CASSFKPTISDTQYF
D: NA; J: TRBJ1-2; size: NA; V: TRBV18; DNA: TGTGCCAGCTCACCGAACAGGGAAGGCTATGGCTACACCTTC; CDR3: CASSPNREGYGYTF
D: NA; J: TRBJ2-3; size: NA; V: TRBV23-1; DNA: TGCGCCAGCAGTCAGTCCCATCTTTACAGGCTACGGGGGACAGATACGCAGTATTTT; CDR3: CASSQSHLYRLRGTDTQYF
D: TRBD1; J: TRBJ2-6; size: NA; V: TRBV5-5; DNA: TGTGCCAGCAGCCGGGACAGGGGGTCTGGGGCCAACGTCCTGACTTTC; CDR3: CASSRDRGSGANVLTF
D: TRBD2; J: TRBJ2-3; size: NA; V: TRBV7-6; DNA: TGTGCCAGCAGCTCCTATAGCGGGGAGGCAGATACGCAGTATTTT; CDR3: CASSSYSGEADTQYF
D: NA; J: TRBJ2-6; size: few; V: TRBV4-1; DNA: TGCGCCAGCAGCCAAGTGCGTCTGCGGGGCGCTAGCTCTGGGGCCAACGTCCTGACTTTC; CDR3: CASSQVRLRGASSGANVLTF
D: NA; J: TRBJ2-5; size: NA; V: TRBV5-8; DNA: TGTGCCAGCAGCTATGACGGACACTGGGCCCAGTACTTC; CDR3: CASSYDGHWAQYF
D: NA; J: TRBJ1-3; size: NA; V: TRBV20-1; DNA: TGCAGTGCTAGTGGCCTAACTGGGCACACCATATATTTT; CDR3: CSASGLTGHTIYF
D: NA; J: TRBJ1-2; size: NA; V: TRBV12-3/TRBV12-4; DNA: TGTGCCAGCACCAACCAGGGGCATGGCTACACCTTC; CDR3: CASTNQGHGYTF
D: NA; J: TRBJ2-3; size: NA; V: TRBV7-6; DNA: TGTGCCAGCAGCTTAGAAACTAGCACAGATACGCAGTATTTT; CDR3: CASSLETSTDTQYF
D: NA; J: TRBJ1-2; size: NA; V: TRBV7-3; DNA: TGTGCCAGCAGTCGAGATAGAAACTATGGCTACACCTTC; CDR3: CASSRDRNYGYTF
D: TRBD1; J: TRBJ2-7; size: NA; V: TRBV11-2; DNA: TGTGCCAGCAGCTCTAGACAGGGCGAGCAGTACTTC; CDR3: CASSSRQGEQYF
D: TRBD1; J: TRBJ2-5; size: NA; V: TRBV18; DNA: TGTGCCAGCTCCCTTCTCACAGGGGGTCAAGAGACCCAGTACTTC; CDR3: CASSLLTGGQETQYF
D: NA; J: TRBJ2-7; size: NA; V: TRBV5-4; DNA: TGTGCCAGCAGCACAACTAGCCACTCCTACGAGCAGTACTTC; CDR3: CASSTTSHSYEQYF
D: TRBD1; J: TRBJ2-7; size: few; V: TRBV11-2; DNA: TGTGCCAGCAGCTTCTGGCAGGGGGTGGGCGAGCAGTACTTC; CDR3: CASSFWQGVGEQYF
D: NA; J: TRBJ1-2; size: once; V: TRBV2; DNA: TGTGCCAGCATTGGGCAGCTCTATGGCTACACCTTC; CDR3: CASIGQLYGYTF
D: TRBD1; J: TRBJ2-5; size: few; V: TRBV6-2/TRBV6-3; DNA: TGTGCCAGCAGTTACGATGGGAGGGGACAGGGTCCCTTCCAAGAGACCCAGTACTTC; CDR3: CASSYDGRGQGPFQETQYF
D: NA; J: TRBJ1-1; size: NA; V: TRBV5-6; DNA: TGTGCCAGCAGCCGGACAGTAGACACTGAAGCTTTCTTT; CDR3: CASSRTVDTEAFF
D: NA; J: TRBJ2-5; size: NA; V: TRBV29-1; DNA: TGCAGCGTTGGATTAGCAGAGGGCAAAGAGACCCAGTACTTC; CDR3: CSVGLAEGKETQYF
D: TRBD1; J: TRBJ1-6; size: few; V: TRBV7-3; DNA: TGTGCCAGCAGCGGACAGGGCGGGGATTCACCCCTCCACTTT; CDR3: CASSGQGGDSPLHF
D: TRBD1; J: TRBJ1-2; size: NA; V: TRBV27; DNA: TGTGCCAGCAGTCCCGGGACAGGGGGAAAAAGGGGCTACACCTTC; CDR3: CASSPGTGGKRGYTF
D: NA; J: TRBJ2-3; size: few; V: TRBV20-1; DNA: TGCAGTGCTTCGACTGCAGATACGCAGTATTTT; CDR3: CSASTADTQYF
D: TRBD1; J: TRBJ2-3; size: few; V: TRBV5-1; DNA: TGCGCCAGCAGTTTGGACAGGGGAAACCGTGATACGCAGTATTTT; CDR3: CASSLDRGNRDTQYF
D: NA; J: TRBJ1-4; size: NA; V: TRBV11-2; DNA: TGTGCCAGCAGGGAGGGAGAAAAACTGTTTTTT; CDR3: CASREGEKLFF
D: NA; J: TRBJ2-3; size: NA; V: TRBV7-9; DNA: TGTGCCAGCAGCTTAACGACTAGCACAGATACGCAGTATTTT; CDR3: CASSLTTSTDTQYF
D: TRBD1; J: TRBJ1-6; size: NA; V: TRBV2; DNA: TGTGCCAGCAGTGAAAGGACGGACAGGCGAAATTCACCCCTCCACTTT; CDR3: CASSERTDRRNSPLHF
D: TRBD2; J: TRBJ2-1; size: NA; V: TRBV5-1; DNA: TGCGCCAGCAGCCCCCAACAGACTAGCGGGGTTAATGAGCAGTTCTTC; CDR3: CASSPQQTSGVNEQFF
D: TRBD1; J: TRBJ2-1; size: NA; V: TRBV9; DNA: TGTGCCAGCAGTTTTTACCCGGGACAGGGGAGAAACAATGAGCAGTTCTTC; CDR3: CASSFYPGQGRNNEQFF
D: NA; J: TRBJ2-5; size: once; V: TRBV20-1; DNA: TGCAGTGCTAGTTACGGGACCCAGTACTTC; CDR3: CSASYGTQYF
D: NA; J: TRBJ1-1; size: NA; V: TRBV7-3; DNA: TGTGCCAGCAGCTCACAGGGAACTGAAGCTTTCTTT; CDR3: CASSSQGTEAFF
D: NA; J: TRBJ1-2; size: NA; V: TRBV5-1; DNA: TGCGCCAGCAGCTTGGAGACAGGTCGAATTTACTATGGCTACACCTTC; CDR3: CASSLETGRIYYGYTF
D: NA; J: TRBJ1-6; size: once; V: TRBV7-3; DNA: TGTGCCAGCAGCTTACTCCCGCAGGGTCAGGGTTATTCACCCCTCCACTTT; CDR3: CASSLLPQGQGYSPLHF
D: TRBD2; J: TRBJ2-2; size: once; V: TRBV5-1; DNA: TGCGCCAGCAGCTTTACTAGCGGGGGTGTTAACACCGGGGAGCTGTTTTTT; CDR3: CASSFTSGGVNTGELFF
D: TRBD2; J: TRBJ2-2; size: NA; V: TRBV6-4; DNA: TGTGCCAGCAGTGACCGCCGAGGGGAGGGTGCCACCGGGGAGCTGTTTTTT; CDR3: CASSDRRGEGATGELFF
D: NA; J: TRBJ2-5; size: NA; V: TRBV7-2; DNA: TGTGCCAGCAGCTTCATCAGGGGATTTGACGAGACCCAGTACTTC; CDR3: CASSFIRGFDETQYF
D: NA; J: TRBJ2-6; size: NA; V: TRBV6-6; DNA: TGTGCCAGCAGTTACAGTCCGGGAACTGGGGCCAACGTCCTGACTTTC; CDR3: CASSYSPGTGANVLTF
D: NA; J: TRBJ1-2; size: NA; V: TRBV28; DNA: TGTGCCAGCAGTCCCACAGGGATGGGTGGCTACACCTTC; CDR3: CASSPTGMGGYTF
D: TRBD1; J: TRBJ2-3; size: NA; V: TRBV5-1; DNA: TGCGCCAGCAGCCCCGAAGGTGGGGGACAGGGCACAGATACGCAGTATTTT; CDR3: CASSPEGGGQGTDTQYF
D: TRBD1; J: TRBJ2-2; size: NA; V: TRBV9; DNA: TGTGCCAGCACGCGACAGGGTAACACCGGGGAGCTGTTTTTT; CDR3: CASTRQGNTGELFF
D: NA; J: TRBJ1-1; size: NA; V: TRBV19; DNA: TGTGCCAGTAGCCAAATTGGGAGGGGGGCTGAAGCTTTCTTT; CDR3: CASSQIGRGAEAFF
D: NA; J: TRBJ2-7; size: NA; V: TRBV7-2; DNA: TGTGCCAGCAGCTTAGGGGGCTCAGGGCAGGTCGGCGAGCAGTACTTC; CDR3: CASSLGGSGQVGEQYF
D: NA; J: TRBJ1-1; size: NA; V: TRBV7-3; DNA: TGTGCCAGCAGCTTTTCGACAGATATGAACACTGAAGCTTTCTTT; CDR3: CASSFSTDMNTEAFF
D: TRBD1; J: TRBJ1-2; size: NA; V: TRBV5-1; DNA: TGCGCCAGCAGTAGACAGGGGGATGGCTACACCTTC; CDR3: CASSRQGDGYTF
D: TRBD1; J: TRBJ1-4; size: NA; V: TRBV28; DNA: TGTGCCAGCAGTTTTGGACAGGACAATGAAAAACTGTTTTTT; CDR3: CASSFGQDNEKLFF
D: TRBD1; J: TRBJ2-2; size: once; V: TRBV18; DNA: TGTGCCAGCTCAGTCGGACAGGAAACTAGTCTGTCCCCCGGGGAGCTGTTTTTT; CDR3: CASSVGQETSLSPGELFF
D: TRBD2; J: TRBJ2-5; size: NA; V: TRBV6-5; DNA: TGTGCCAGCAGTTGGGGGTCGCGGGGGGAGACCCAGTACTTC; CDR3: CASSWGSRGETQYF
D: TRBD1; J: TRBJ2-2; size: NA; V: TRBV24-1; DNA: TGTGCCACCAGCTCCGGGACAGGGGACACCGGGGAGCTGTTTTTT; CDR3: CATSSGTGDTGELFF
D: NA; J: TRBJ2-1; size: NA; V: TRBV7-2; DNA: TGTGCCAGCAGCAGATACCACAAGCAGTTCTTC; CDR3: CASSRYHKQFF
D: NA; J: TRBJ1-1; size: NA; V: TRBV5-8; DNA: TGTGCCAGCAGGCCAGGGGTGGGCACTGAAGCTTTCTTT; CDR3: CASRPGVGTEAFF
D: NA; J: TRBJ2-5; size: NA; V: TRBV2; DNA: TGTGCCAGCAGTGAAGTTCTTGAGGGAGAGACCCAGTACTTC; CDR3: CASSEVLEGETQYF
D: TRBD1; J: TRBJ1-4; size: NA; V: TRBV28; DNA: TGTGCCAGCAGTTTGAACAGGGGGGTGTGGACTAATGAAAAACTGTTTTTT; CDR3: CASSLNRGVWTNEKLFF
D: NA; J: TRBJ1-1; size: few; V: TRBV28; DNA: TGTGCCAGCAGGAGAAGGGGACGGACAGACACTGAAGCTTTCTTT; CDR3: CASRRRGRTDTEAFF
D: TRBD1; J: TRBJ1-3; size: NA; V: TRBV9; DNA: TGTGCCAGCAGCGGAGGGCGAGGGACAGGGGTCTCTGGAAACACCATATATTTT; CDR3: CASSGGRGTGVSGNTIYF
D: NA; J: TRBJ1-1; size: NA; V: TRBV5-1; DNA: TGCGCCAGCAGGGTCGGAGGAGGGGACACTGAAGCTTTCTTT; CDR3: CASRVGGGDTEAFF
D: TRBD1; J: TRBJ2-2; size: NA; V: TRBV25-1; DNA: TGTGCCAGCAGTGGCCAGACAGGGGCTGTGGCCGGGGAGCTGTTTTTT; CDR3: CASSGQTGAVAGELFF